These T cell receptor beta chains were read from a single sample in a study of OX40 agonist ivuxolimab in advanced cancers. Data came from immunoSEQ multiplex PCR; TCRdb stores just in-frame clones and leaves some out. The sample lists about 80,000 clones, roughly 84% occurring once. The specimen was CD4+ or CD8+ T cells sorted from blood, collected in a trial of the OX40 agonist ivuxolimab. The receptors here all came from an adult with an advanced solid tumor such as melanoma, head and neck, liver or kidney cancer. The CDR3 runs from the conserved cysteine through the conserved F or W. The D gene is left open where the match is weak. Only part of the rows carry a size: once, few, many, or a class if the clone is expanded.

abundance	v_gene	d_gene	j_gene	CDR3aa	CDR3nt
-	TRBV5-1	-	TRBJ2-1	CASSLVPESSYNEQFF	TGCGCCAGCAGCTTGGTCCCGGAGAGCTCCTACAATGAGCAGTTCTTC
-	TRBV28	TRBD1	TRBJ1-2	CASSGTGRNYGYTF	TGTGCCAGCAGCGGGACAGGACGGAACTATGGCTACACCTTC
few	TRBV28	-	TRBJ1-5	CASRGGASNQPQHF	TGTGCCAGCAGGGGAGGAGCTAGCAATCAGCCCCAGCATTTT
-	TRBV19	-	TRBJ2-5	CASSMGGQTQYF	TGTGCCAGTAGTATGGGGGGCCAGACCCAGTACTTC
once	TRBV14	TRBD1	TRBJ2-1	CASSQATGSTYNEQFF	TGTGCCAGCAGCCAGGCGACAGGGAGCACCTACAATGAGCAGTTCTTC
few	TRBV7-9	-	TRBJ1-3	CASSYQTGRSGNTIYF	TGTGCCAGCAGCTACCAGACAGGCCGATCGGGAAACACCATATATTTT
-	TRBV5-6	-	TRBJ1-3	CASSLRGEYSGNTIYF	TGTGCCAGCAGCCTTCGGGGAGAGTACTCTGGAAACACCATATATTTT
-	TRBV28	-	TRBJ2-7	CASSLRSGFDYEQYF	TGTGCCAGCAGTTTACGTTCGGGGTTTGATTACGAGCAGTACTTC
-	TRBV6-5	-	TRBJ1-3	CASSSGPGNTIYF	TGTGCCAGCAGCTCGGGACCTGGAAACACCATATATTTT
-	TRBV6-5	-	TRBJ1-1	CASSYSGQGRTEAFF	TGTGCCAGCAGTTACTCCGGGCAGGGGAGGACTGAAGCTTTCTTT
-	TRBV19	-	TRBJ1-4	CASRRDTNEKLFF	TGTGCCAGTAGGCGGGACACGAATGAAAAACTGTTTTTT
-	TRBV30	-	TRBJ2-7	CAWSVVPGQMTYEQYF	TGTGCCTGGAGTGTAGTCCCAGGACAGATGACCTACGAGCAGTACTTC
once	TRBV30	-	TRBJ2-1	CAWRDFDASSYNEQFF	TGTGCCTGGAGAGACTTCGACGCCAGCTCCTACAATGAGCAGTTCTTC
-	TRBV28	-	TRBJ2-1	CASSPVLYRSSYNEQFF	TGTGCCAGCAGTCCTGTCCTATATAGGAGCTCCTACAATGAGCAGTTCTTC
-	TRBV19	-	TRBJ2-6	CASSSQHSGANVLTF	TGTGCCAGTAGTTCACAGCACTCTGGGGCCAACGTCCTGACTTTC
-	TRBV28	TRBD1	TRBJ2-7	CASRTGGSSAYEQYF	TGTGCCAGCAGGACAGGGGGGTCCTCTGCCTACGAGCAGTACTTC
once	TRBV7-2	TRBD2	TRBJ2-3	CASSSPGGTQYF	TGTGCCAGCAGCTCCCCGGGGGGTACGCAGTATTTT
-	TRBV18	-	TRBJ1-2	CASSPSVVDPLGGGYTF	TGTGCCAGCTCACCCTCGGTAGTAGACCCTCTAGGAGGAGGCTACACCTTC
-	TRBV4-1	-	TRBJ1-1	CASSQVPGGPLVNGAFF	TGCGCCAGCAGCCAAGTCCCCGGGGGTCCCCTGGTTAACGGAGCTTTCTTT
-	TRBV20-1	TRBD1	TRBJ1-1	CSANRGTEAFF	TGCAGTGCAAACAGGGGGACTGAAGCTTTCTTT
-	TRBV7-2	-	TRBJ2-2	CASSQLPLNTGELFF	TGTGCCAGCAGCCAATTACCCTTAAACACCGGGGAGCTGTTTTTT
-	TRBV7-2	-	TRBJ2-1	CASSFGGRSYNEQFF	TGTGCCAGCAGCTTCGGGGGTCGGTCCTACAATGAGCAGTTCTTC
-	TRBV11-2	-	TRBJ1-3	CASSPTIYSGNTIYF	TGTGCCAGCAGCCCAACTATTTACTCTGGAAACACCATATATTTT
-	TRBV19	-	TRBJ2-1	CASSMLRQFANEQFF	TGTGCCAGTAGTATGTTGCGGCAGTTTGCCAATGAGCAGTTCTTC
many	TRBV7-2	-	TRBJ2-1	CASSLVRGPYNEQFF	TGTGCCAGCAGCTTAGTGCGGGGCCCCTACAATGAGCAGTTCTTC
-	TRBV2	-	TRBJ2-3	CASSPSRGPTDTQYF	TGTGCCAGCAGTCCCTCCAGGGGCCCCACAGATACGCAGTATTTT
-	TRBV11-3	TRBD2	TRBJ2-1	CASSLGRGGLSNEQFF	TGTGCCAGCAGCTTAGGCCGGGGGGGACTTTCCAATGAGCAGTTCTTC
-	TRBV6-5	TRBD1	TRBJ2-7	CASRLNRGSYEQYF	TGTGCCAGCAGGCTCAACAGGGGCTCCTACGAGCAGTACTTC
-	TRBV5-1	-	TRBJ1-2	CASSLAGTPSLLYGYTF	TGCGCCAGCAGCTTGGCCGGGACACCGTCCTTACTCTATGGCTACACCTTC
-	TRBV7-6	-	TRBJ2-2	CASSLQGGELFF	TGTGCCAGCAGCTTACAGGGGGGAGAGCTGTTTTTT
-	TRBV11-2	-	TRBJ1-2	CASSLGGPLGYTF	TGTGCCAGCAGCTTAGGGGGACCTCTTGGCTACACCTTC
-	TRBV6-4	-	TRBJ2-2	CARGTGELFF	TGTGCCAGGGGCACCGGGGAGCTGTTTTTT
-	TRBV18	-	TRBJ2-7	CASSPNSGYEQYF	TGTGCCAGCTCTCCTAATAGCGGATACGAGCAGTACTTC
-	TRBV2	-	TRBJ1-5	CASSDWGAQSQPQHF	TGTGCCAGCAGTGATTGGGGGGCGCAGAGTCAGCCCCAGCATTTT
-	TRBV6-5	-	TRBJ2-7	CASSYTRVWSSYEQYF	TGTGCCAGCAGTTACACCCGGGTTTGGAGTAGCTACGAGCAGTACTTC
-	TRBV6-5	-	TRBJ2-4	CASRPQGRGNIQYF	TGTGCCAGCAGGCCACAGGGTCGGGGGAACATTCAGTACTTC
-	TRBV6-1	TRBD1	TRBJ1-5	CASRGQNNQPQHF	TGTGCCAGCAGGGGACAGAACAATCAGCCCCAGCATTTT
-	TRBV7-2	-	TRBJ2-2	CASSLGNRVRTGELFF	TGTGCCAGCAGCTTAGGCAACAGGGTCAGGACCGGGGAGCTGTTTTTT
-	TRBV7-9	TRBD1	TRBJ1-1	CASSLQGAGTEAFF	TGTGCCAGCAGCCTACAGGGGGCGGGCACTGAAGCTTTCTTT
few	TRBV10-3	TRBD2	TRBJ2-5	CAISEPTSGAETQYF	TGTGCCATCAGTGAGCCGACTAGCGGGGCAGAGACCCAGTACTTC
-	TRBV14	TRBD1	TRBJ1-3	CASSQDTGARNTIYF	TGTGCCAGCAGCCAAGATACAGGGGCTAGAAACACCATATATTTT
-	TRBV6-6	-	TRBJ1-2	CASTLRDNYGYTF	TGTGCCAGCACTTTACGGGACAACTATGGCTACACCTTC
-	TRBV13	-	TRBJ1-1	CASSPEGRENTEAFF	TGTGCCAGCAGCCCGGAGGGACGGGAGAACACTGAAGCTTTCTTT
-	TRBV10-3	TRBD2	TRBJ2-5	CAISRLAGGQETQYF	TGTGCCATCAGCAGACTAGCGGGGGGGCAAGAGACCCAGTACTTC
-	TRBV6-5	-	TRBJ1-5	CASSYSTGAGQPQHF	TGTGCCAGCAGTTACTCAACCGGGGCTGGACAGCCCCAGCATTTT
few	TRBV28	-	TRBJ1-4	CATGGGGATNEKLFF	TGTGCCACCGGCGGAGGGGGTGCAACTAATGAAAAACTGTTTTTT
-	TRBV4-1	-	TRBJ1-4	CASSQGPFNEKLFF	TGCGCCAGCAGCCAAGGCCCTTTTAATGAAAAACTGTTTTTT
-	TRBV12-2	-	TRBJ1-2	CASRFSTGINYGYTF	TGTGCAAGTCGCTTTTCGACAGGGATTAACTATGGCTACACCTTC
-	TRBV9	TRBD2	TRBJ2-5	CASSVGGLAGYGETQYF	TGTGCCAGCAGCGTAGGAGGGCTAGCGGGTTACGGGGAGACCCAGTACTTC
-	TRBV5-6	-	TRBJ1-4	CASSLRGARWEKLFF	TGTGCCAGCAGCCTCCGGGGGGCGCGATGGGAAAAACTGTTTTTT
-	TRBV7-2	-	TRBJ1-6	CASSPSWPGNNSPLHF	TGTGCCAGCAGCCCCTCTTGGCCTGGGAATAATTCACCCCTCCACTTT
few	TRBV18	-	TRBJ1-1	CASSGTEAFF	TGTGCCAGCTCAGGGACTGAAGCTTTCTTT
-	TRBV15	TRBD2	TRBJ2-3	CATSSGLAGAKDTQYF	TGTGCCACCAGCAGTGGACTAGCGGGAGCAAAAGATACGCAGTATTTT
-	TRBV6-1	TRBD2	TRBJ2-5	CASVPSGGRETQYF	TGTGCCAGCGTTCCTAGCGGGGGAAGGGAGACCCAGTACTTC
-	TRBV7-8	TRBD1	TRBJ2-5	CASSLWGRQGSQETQYF	TGTGCCAGCAGCTTATGGGGCCGACAGGGGAGCCAAGAGACCCAGTACTTC
-	TRBV7-6	-	TRBJ1-5	CASSPGSNQPQHF	TGTGCCAGCAGCCCCGGGAGCAATCAGCCCCAGCATTTT
-	TRBV30	-	TRBJ1-2	CAWSVRFLGRDGYTF	TGTGCCTGGAGTGTACGGTTCTTGGGAAGGGATGGCTACACCTTC
-	TRBV4-1	TRBD1	TRBJ1-1	CASSRTGGDTEAFF	TGCGCCAGCAGCCGAACAGGGGGGGACACTGAAGCTTTCTTT
once	TRBV28	-	TRBJ1-1	CASSLGLLNTEAFF	TGTGCCAGCAGTCTCGGCCTCTTGAACACTGAAGCTTTCTTT
-	TRBV6-5	-	TRBJ1-1	CASSYSYSRGGTEAFF	TGTGCCAGCAGTTACTCCTATAGCCGGGGAGGCACTGAAGCTTTCTTT